The 19 T cell receptor beta chains presented below share a single source sample, sequenced in a study of blood T cell repertoires in COVID-19. TCRdb keeps only in-frame clones here, not all; method: immunoSEQ multiplex PCR. The sample has more than 40,000 clones; 82% are singletons. Sequenced: peripheral blood. These receptors were obtained from a human donor with acute or convalescent COVID-19. The donor label of this sample is uncertain.

This chain connects TRBV29-1 to TRBJ1-2, with 8 positions matching TRBD1. From germline, CDR1 is SQVTM and CDR2 ANQGSEA. The CDR3 is 15 residues long. Unmatched junction bases numbered 10, after V lost 3 bases and J lost 4 bases. The CDR3 here is CSVDVAGGGRYGYTF. CDR3 DNA: TGCAGCGTTGACGTCGCAGGGGGCGGTCGCTATGGCTACACCTTC.

The chain has TRBV28 and TRBJ1-3; D is undetermined. Trimming removed 7 bases from V and 4 bases from J, with 17 bases in between. Per germline, CDR1 MDHEN and CDR2 SYDVKM. The CDR3 spans 15 residues. CDR3: CASKGGERAGNTIYF. CDR3 nucleotide sequence: TGTGCCAGCAAGGGAGGTGAAAGAGCGGGAAACACCATATATTTT.

V and J are TRBV11-3 and TRBJ2-4, with 8 bases aligning to TRBD2. The CDR3 extends over 13 amino acids. The V and J ends lost 4 bases and 8 bases, in that order; junction bases with no gene match: 4. In germline, CDR1 is SGHNT, CDR2 YENEEA. The CDR3 DNA reads as TGTGCCAGCAGCTCGGCGGGGGGAGACATTCAGTACTTC. It codes for CASSSAGGDIQYF.

The J gene is TRBJ1-1, the V gene TRBV5-6; TRBD1 is a possible D gene (6 bases). The V end lost 7 bases, the J end lost 1 base, and 11 bases lay between the germline ends. The CDR3 covers 13 residues. Germline values: CDR1 SGHDT, CDR2 YYEEEE. CDR3 DNA: TGTGCCAGCGGTTTGACAGGGAACACTGAAGCTTTCTTT. Translated, it gives CASGLTGNTEAFF.

This chain joins TRBV27 and TRBJ1-2, with 10 bases fitting TRBD1. V was clipped by 6 bases and J by 4 bases; unmatched bases: 8. Germline V gene sequence: CDR1 MNHEY, CDR2 SMNVEV (reference sequence). There are 15 residues in the CDR3. DNA for the CDR3: TGTGCCAGCAGCCCTGACAGGGGGCGCAGCTATGGCTACACCTTC. This sequence encodes CASSPDRGRSYGYTF.

The chain links TRBV3-1 (or the pseudogene TRBV3-2) to TRBJ1-2; 10 bases agree with TRBD1. V lost 4 bases and J lost 7; bases outside the gene matches: 3. The CDR3 is 13 residues long. Germline V gene sequence: CDR1 LGHDT, CDR2 YNNKEL (reference sequence). The CDR3 DNA follows: TGTGCCAGCAGCCCTGACAGGGGGCTTGGCTACACCTTC. This encodes CASSPDRGLGYTF.

CDR3 DNA sequence: TGTGCCAGTAGGGCAGGGGCGCAAGGCACTGAAGCTTTCTTT. Its protein is CASRAGAQGTEAFF. The chain combines TRBV19 with TRBJ1-1; TRBD1 is a possible D gene (6 bases). There are 14 residues in the CDR3. With 6 bases removed from V and 4 bases from J, the gap between germline ends came to 15 bases. The germline CDR1 and CDR2 sequences are LNHDA and SQIVND (reference sequence). The full variable domain, in which reference TRBV19 and TRBJ1-1 provide the parts outside the CDR3, is DGGITQSPKYLFRKEGQNVTLSCEQNLNHDAMYWYRQDPGQGLRLIYYSQIVNDFQKGDIAEGYSVSREKKESFPLTVTSAQKNPTAFYLCASRAGAQGTEAFFGQGTRLTVV.

Only a few counts were recorded for this clone. This rearrangement joins TRBV7-2 to TRBJ2-3; D is possibly TRBD1 (6 bases). The CDR3 length is 15 residues. In germline, CDR1 is SGHTA, CDR2 FQGNSA. Trimming removed 6 bases from V and 1 base from J, with 14 bases in between. The CDR3 loop reads CASSREGVGTDTQYF. CDR3 nucleotides: TGTGCCAGCAGTCGAGAGGGGGTGGGCACAGATACGCAGTATTTT.

The chain has TRBV29-1 and TRBJ2-3; a possible D gene is TRBD2 (6 bases). This CDR3 spans 12 amino acids. Germline lookup yields CDR1 SQVTM and CDR2 ANQGSEA. V lost 5 bases to trimming and J lost 12 bases, with 18 bases between them. The CDR3 DNA sequence: TGCAGCGTTTCCCCGGGACTGCCATTACAGTATTTT. Translation: CSVSPGLPLQYF.

J is TRBJ1-2 and V is TRBV6-4; TRBD1 might be the D (6 bases). In germline, CDR1 is MRHNA, CDR2 SNTAGT. V shed 3 bases and J shed 5 bases, with 16 bases lying between them. CDR3 length: 15 amino acids. The CDR3 coding sequence is TGTGCCAGCAGTGAAAACTCCGGGACACAATATGGCTACACCTTC. Translated: CASSENSGTQYGYTF.

This clone has a handful of counts. V gene TRBV7-2 combines with J gene TRBJ1-1; 8 bases agree with TRBD1. V was pared by 5 bases and J by 8 bases, with 7 bases of the junction left unmatched. Germline V gene lookup returns CDR1 SGHTA and CDR2 FQGNSA. There are 13 residues in the CDR3. CDR3 bases: TGTGCCAGCAGCACTATGGGACAGGCCGAAGCTTTCTTT. Protein: CASSTMGQAEAFF.

The chain links TRBV7-2 to TRBJ2-5; tentative D call: TRBD1 (6 bases). Per germline, CDR1 SGHTA and CDR2 FQGNSA. The CDR3 is made up of 14 amino acids. Trimming shortened V by 4 bases and J by 3 bases, and 12 bases separated the two germline ends. CDR3 region: CASSSQAGEETQYF. Here the CDR3 DNA reads TGTGCCAGCAGCTCCCAGGCAGGGGAAGAGACCCAGTACTTC.

The chain uses TRBV11-2 and TRBJ2-1, with a tentative D call TRBD2 (5 bases). The V gene's germline CDR1 is SGHAT and CDR2 FQNNGV. The V gene lost 0 bases and the J gene lost 2 bases, with 5 bases spanning the gap. The CDR3 has 14 residues. CDR3 nucleotides: TGTGCCAGCAGCTTAGAGAGGGCCTACAATGAGCAGTTCTTC. Amino acid sequence: CASSLERAYNEQFF. Using reference TRBV11-2 and TRBJ2-1 for the parts outside the CDR3, the full variable domain is EAGVAQSPRYKIIEKRQSVAFWCNPISGHATLYWYQQILGQGPKLLIQFQNNGVVDDSQLPKDRFSAERLKGVDSTLKIQPAKLEDSAVYLCASSLERAYNEQFFGPGTRLTVL.

This clone appeared a few times. The chain carries TRBV18 and TRBJ1-5; D is unclear. Germline V lookup: CDR1 KGHSH, CDR2 LQKENI. V lost 3 bases and J 9 bases, leaving 9 bases between the germline ends. CDR3 length: 12 amino acids. The CDR3: CASSPDSGPQHF. In DNA, the CDR3 is TGTGCCAGCTCACCCGACTCCGGGCCCCAGCATTTT.

The chain combines TRBV28 with TRBJ2-1, with 8 bases lining up with TRBD1. This CDR3 contains 13 residues. Germline V lookup: CDR1 MDHEN, CDR2 SYDVKM. V gave up 6 bases and J gave up 9 bases; unmatched junction bases: 7. In DNA form, the CDR3 reads TGTGCCAGCAGCCCGCCGGACAGGGCTGAGCAGTTCTTC. Its translation is CASSPPDRAEQFF.

The chain joins TRBV18 to TRBJ1-4; the D gene is possibly TRBD1 (6 bases). Germline CDR1 KGHSH, CDR2 LQKENI. This CDR3 has 16 amino acids. V was trimmed by 3 bases and J by 2 bases, leaving 13 bases between them. The CDR3 spells CASSPGSGATNEKLFF. The CDR3 coding sequence is TGTGCCAGCTCACCGGGATCAGGGGCGACTAATGAAAAACTGTTTTTT.

The genes are TRBV13 and TRBJ2-7, with TRBD2 matching 10 bases. The germline gives CDR1 PRHDT, CDR2 FYEKMQ (reference sequence). V lost 2 bases, J lost 3 bases, and 10 bases stayed unmatched. CDR3 length: 17 residues. Written as DNA, the CDR3 is TGTGCCAGCAGCTTAATTCCTAGCGGGAGATGGGGCTACGAGCAGTACTTC. Residues: CASSLIPSGRWGYEQYF.

J is TRBJ1-1 and V is TRBV6-6; TRBD1 matches 9 bases. The length of the CDR3 is 14 residues. The germline gives CDR1 MNHNY, CDR2 SVGAGI (reference sequence). V was clipped by 5 bases and J by 4 bases; unmatched bases: 5. CDR3 sequence reads: CASSLDRGGTEAFF. The CDR3 region has the DNA TGTGCCAGCAGTCTGGACAGGGGTGGCACTGAAGCTTTCTTT.

The J gene is TRBJ1-1, the V gene TRBV11-3; D possibly corresponds to TRBD1 (5 bases). The CDR3 sequence is 16 residues long. The germline V gene encodes CDR1 SGHNT and CDR2 YENEEA. Trimming took off 1 base at V and 10 bases at J, with 22 bases between the two ends. This chain's CDR3 is CASSLAGLGLGSGAFF. The CDR3 nucleotides are TGTGCCAGCAGCTTAGCGGGACTGGGCTTGGGGTCTGGAGCTTTCTTT.